This T cell receptor (beta chain) was retrieved from a study of identical twins. Findings of the study overall: The study reached conclusions through statistical analysis that was cross-sectional, not following the same donors.

The germline V gene has CDR1 SGHTA and CDR2 FQGNSA. V lost 6 bases to trimming and J lost 14 bases; unmatched junction nucleotides: 9. The CDR3 covers 14 residues. Template switching supplied a universal primer site; unique molecular identifiers were carried on the cDNA. MiXCR, run by TCRdb on the 5' RACE reads, gives a single entry per CDR3 protein. Counted here are 400,000 to 550,000 distinct CDR3 sequences, approximately 22% occurring once; the ten biggest clones make up 0.8% to 1%. This clonotype was picked up a small number of times. The target antigen is unknown. The data also belong to a second study, concerning T cells expressing NK-cell markers. Turning to that study: Repertoire data for TCR beta were derived from sorted T cells (CD3+CD56+NKG2C+, CD3+CD56+NKG2C- and CD3+CD56-NKG2C+).

The V gene is TRBV7-2, the J gene TRBJ2-1; 14 nucleotides agree with TRBD2. This TCR was sampled from a woman aged 18-30 years in good health. The specimen was CD4+ T cells sorted from blood. For the CDR3, the DNA is TGTGCCAGCAGTCTCTCCCCGGGACTAGCGGGAGAGTTCTTC. The encoded protein is CASSLSPGLAGEFF.